These 25 T cell receptor beta chains came from one sample sequenced in a study of blood T cells in healthy people across ages. Alongside a J-beta primer mix, a sample-barcoded 5' primer served in a second PCR lasting about 7 to 12 cycles. Using its own MiXCR run on the 5' RACE reads, TCRdb lists one record per CDR3 protein. The repertoire holds about 2 million distinct CDR3 sequences, with around 50% as singletons. Sequencing used blood. These receptors were obtained from a woman in her forties in good health.

The chain couples TRBV7-9 to TRBJ1-4; D not resolved. This CDR3 contains 13 residues. Trimming took 5 bases from V and 6 from J, leaving 10 bases between them. Per germline, CDR1 SEHNR and CDR2 FQNEAQ (reference sequence). The CDR3 nucleotides read TGTGCCAGCAGCCCCGGGGTCTATGAAAAACTGTTTTTT. Its translation is CASSPGVYEKLFF.

CDR3 nucleotides: TGTGCCAGCAGCCGAGGGGGCACGGTTGAAAAACTGTTTTTT. It yields the protein CASSRGGTVEKLFF. J is TRBJ1-4 and V is TRBV7-2; 7 nucleotides match TRBD1. In germline, CDR1 is SGHTA, CDR2 FQGNSA. J gave up 7 bases and V 5 bases, and 7 bases lay outside the gene matches. The CDR3 covers 14 residues.

In its sample, this clonotype was seen a few times. The V and J genes are TRBV29-1 and TRBJ2-1; 12 bases line up with TRBD2. CDR1 and CDR2 (germline): SQVTM, ANQGSEA. The V and J ends lost 0 bases and 6 bases, in that order; junction bases with no gene match: 15. The length of the CDR3 is 19 residues. CDR3 loop: CSVEDRRASGGAGGNEQFF. Written as DNA, the CDR3 is TGCAGCGTTGAAGATCGGCGCGCTAGCGGGGGGGCGGGCGGCAATGAGCAGTTCTTC.

The sample holds a few counts of this clonotype. The chain has TRBV25-1 and TRBJ1-6, with D maybe TRBD1 (5 bases). Trimming left V 6 bases short and J 7 bases short, with 13 bases between. CDR1 is MGHDK, CDR2 SYGVNS, per germline. This CDR3 contains 14 residues. CDR3 in amino acids: CASSPGSRNSPLHF. CDR3 sequence (DNA): TGTGCCAGCAGCCCAGGGAGTCGGAATTCACCCCTCCACTTT.

The chain employs TRBV29-1 and TRBJ1-5; D gene ambiguous. The ends were cut back, 5 bases at V and 3 bases at J, with 11 bases in the middle. There are 13 residues in the CDR3. Germline V gene lookup returns CDR1 SQVTM and CDR2 ANQGSEA. CDR3: CSVRADPNQPQHF. The CDR3 nucleotides read TGCAGCGTTAGGGCGGACCCCAATCAGCCCCAGCATTTT.

This rearrangement joins TRBV7-2 to TRBJ2-4; D may be TRBD1 (6 bases). The CDR3 loop spans 18 amino acids. Trimming left V 1 base short and J 0 bases short, with 16 bases between. From germline, CDR1 is SGHTA and CDR2 FQGNSA. This CDR3 is CASSLVPTGWGAKNIQYF. CDR3 nucleotides: TGTGCCAGCAGCTTAGTCCCCACAGGGTGGGGAGCCAAAAACATTCAGTACTTC.

This clonotype was counted a few times. V gene TRBV20-1 combines with J gene TRBJ2-5, with D possibly TRBD1 on 6 matching bases. CDR1 is DFQATT and CDR2 is SNEGSKA in the germline V gene (reference sequence). The length of the CDR3 is 14 residues. V lost 6 bases and J lost 2, with 16 bases in between. CDR3 in DNA: TGCAGTGCCTCCAGGGGACCTTGGCAAGAGACCCAGTACTTC. Its protein is CSASRGPWQETQYF.

The sample holds many counts of this clonotype. This chain uses TRBV20-1 with TRBJ1-2, with D tentatively TRBD1 (6 bases). There are 16 residues in the CDR3. The germline CDR1 and CDR2 sequences are DFQATT and SNEGSKA (reference sequence). Trimming left V 6 bases short and J 0 bases short, with 20 bases between. The CDR3 here is CSAHTGFGTPNYGYTF. CDR3 sequence (DNA): TGCAGTGCCCATACAGGGTTTGGGACCCCTAACTATGGCTACACCTTC.

The J gene is TRBJ2-5, the V gene TRBV20-1, with a tentative D call TRBD1 (5 bases). Germline CDR1 reads DFQATT; CDR2 reads SNEGSKA (reference sequence). V gave up 5 bases and J gave up 1 base, with 14 bases separating them. This CDR3 comprises 14 residues. The CDR3 reads CSAPIRTSQETQYF. The CDR3 DNA sequence: TGCAGTGCTCCCATTAGGACAAGCCAAGAGACCCAGTACTTC.

The chain employs TRBV4-1 and TRBJ2-7, with a possible D match to TRBD1 (6 bases). This CDR3 comprises 14 residues. Germline CDR1 reads MGHRA; CDR2 reads YSYEKL. The V gene lost 0 bases and the J gene lost 3 bases, with 9 bases spanning the gap. CDR3 in DNA: TGCGCCAGCAGCCAAGAAAAGGGGGTCTACGAGCAGTACTTC. Translation: CASSQEKGVYEQYF.

The rearrangement joins TRBV28 to TRBJ2-6, with a weak D call TRBD1 (6 bases). Germline CDR1 reads MDHEN; CDR2 reads SYDVKM. The V and J ends lost 4 bases and 6 bases respectively, with 19 bases between them. The CDR3 loop spans 17 amino acids. The CDR3: CASSSRDMGLQANVLTF. CDR3 bases: TGTGCCAGCAGTTCTCGGGACATGGGCCTACAGGCCAACGTCCTGACTTTC.

The J gene is TRBJ1-4, the V gene TRBV5-4; TRBD1 matches 8 bases. V shed 4 bases and J 8 bases; nucleotides not matched to a gene: 7. The CDR3 consists of 14 residues. CDR1 is SGHNT, CDR2 YYREEE, per germline (reference sequence). CDR3 sequence (DNA): TGTGCCAGCAGCCGGACAGGGACAAGCGAAAAACTGTTTTTT. It yields the protein CASSRTGTSEKLFF.

The chain links TRBV24-1 to TRBJ2-1; D perhaps matches TRBD2 (7 bases). The CDR3 contains 16 residues. Germline CDR1 KGHDR, CDR2 SFDVKD. V was trimmed by 3 bases and J by 1 base, leaving 12 bases between them. The CDR3 here is CATSDRGARSYNEQFF. CDR3 bases: TGTGCCACCAGTGATCGGGGGGCAAGGTCCTACAATGAGCAGTTCTTC.

The rearrangement joins TRBV4-3 to TRBJ2-2; D not resolved. Trimming stripped 1 base from V and 1 base from J, with 7 bases between. The CDR3 consists of 15 residues. Germline-derived CDR1 and CDR2 are LGHNA and YSLEER. CDR3 loop: CASSQGRGNTGELFF. The CDR3 coding sequence is TGCGCCAGCAGCCAAGGGCGCGGGAACACCGGGGAGCTGTTTTTT.

The gene calls are TRBV28 and TRBJ1-6; D unresolved. The CDR3 totals 15 residues. Germline CDR1 MDHEN, CDR2 SYDVKM. V lost 3 bases to trimming and J lost 5 bases, with 11 bases between them. The CDR3 DNA reads as TGTGCCAGCAGTTTCGACCGATCCCATAATTCACCCCTCCACTTT. As protein: CASSFDRSHNSPLHF.

This clonotype was observed a single time. This chain links TRBV5-1 with TRBJ2-3; D is unresolved. The germline V and J ends were trimmed by 5 bases and 2 bases, with 15 bases remaining between them. Germline CDR1 is SGHRS and CDR2 is YFSETQ. CDR3 length: 15 amino acids. CDR3 protein: CASSFTVQLTDTQYF. As DNA, the CDR3 is TGCGCCAGCAGTTTCACAGTACAACTCACAGATACGCAGTATTTT.

This clonotype has just a few counts. The rearrangement uses TRBV5-5 and TRBJ2-3; 8 nucleotides agree with TRBD1. Germline values: CDR1 SGHKS, CDR2 YYEKEE (reference sequence). The CDR3 has 16 residues. After removal of 9 bases from V and 2 bases from J, the junction contained 14 bases not matched to a gene. For the CDR3, the DNA is TGTGCCACCGGGGGTGGCAGGGGGCGTTTCACAGATACGCAGTATTTT. Protein sequence: CATGGGRGRFTDTQYF.

Of note for this clonotype: The junction does not match germline at one end; this may be a read error. V gene TRBV20-1 combines with J gene TRBJ2-7; a weak D match, TRBD1 (5 bases). This CDR3 spans 14 amino acids. The germline CDR1 and CDR2 sequences are DFQATT and SNEGSKA (reference sequence). In DNA form, the CDR3 reads TGCGGTGCCCCCCCTAGTGACAGAACCTACGAGCAGTACTTC. This gives the protein CGAPPSDRTYEQYF.

The rearrangement uses TRBV4-1 and TRBJ2-7, with TRBD2 as a possible D gene (5 bases). The CDR3 runs to 15 residues. Germline V gene sequence: CDR1 MGHRA, CDR2 YSYEKL. Trimming removed 8 bases from V and 0 bases from J, with 17 bases in between. CDR3 amino acids: CASGPRDLSSYEQYF. The CDR3 nucleotides read TGCGCCAGCGGCCCACGGGATTTGAGCTCCTACGAGCAGTACTTC.

V and J are TRBV18 and TRBJ2-7, with 10 bases fitting TRBD1. The CDR3 spans 14 residues. V lost 5 bases and J lost 6; bases outside the gene matches: 7. CDR1 and CDR2 from the germline V gene are KGHSH and LQKENI. CDR3 bases: TGTGCCAGCTCAACGAGGGACAGGGGAGCCGAGCAGTACTTC. Encoded protein: CASSTRDRGAEQYF.

V gene TRBV7-9 combines with J gene TRBJ1-2; no reliable D call. This CDR3 comprises 16 residues. Germline V gene lookup returns CDR1 SEHNR and CDR2 FQNEAQ (reference sequence). Trimming took 1 base from V and 8 from J, leaving 20 bases between them. The CDR3 protein is CASSLGGRQENKGYTF. CDR3 DNA sequence: TGTGCCAGCAGCTTAGGGGGTAGGCAGGAGAACAAGGGCTACACCTTC.

The rearrangement links TRBV7-3 to TRBJ2-3; TRBD1 might be the D (6 bases). Looked up from germline, CDR1 is SGHTA and CDR2 is FQGTGA. The CDR3 loop spans 15 amino acids. V dropped 5 bases and J dropped 6 bases, with 18 bases sitting between them. The CDR3 spells CASSPELQGTDTQYF. CDR3 nucleotides: TGTGCCAGCAGCCCAGAGCTCCAGGGGACGGATACGCAGTATTTT.

This clonotype was detected only a few times. The gene calls are TRBV25-1 and TRBJ2-5, with TRBD1 matching over 7 bases. CDR3 length: 13 residues. V shed 0 bases and J 5 bases; nucleotides not matched to a gene: 0. CDR1 is MGHDK, CDR2 SYGVNS, per germline. The CDR3 loop is CASSEYRGETQYF. CDR3 in DNA: TGTGCCAGCAGTGAATACAGGGGGGAGACCCAGTACTTC.

The chain recombines TRBV7-9 with TRBJ2-7; no clear D gene. The CDR3 is made up of 15 amino acids. V lost 0 bases to trimming and J lost 5 bases, with 14 bases between them. Per germline, CDR1 SEHNR and CDR2 FQNEAQ (reference sequence). The CDR3 DNA reads as TGTGCCAGCAGCTTAGCGCTCACTTCCCCCGACGAGCAGTACTTC. Its protein product is CASSLALTSPDEQYF. Combining the CDR3 with reference TRBV7-9 and TRBJ2-7 gives the whole variable domain DTGVSQNPRHKITKRGQNVTFRCDPISEHNRLYWYRQTLGQGPEFLTYFQNEAQLEKSRLLSDRFSAERPKGSFSTLEIQRTEQGDSAMYLCASSLALTSPDEQYFGPGTRLTVT.

V and J are TRBV20-1 and TRBJ2-1; D not resolved. Trimming shortened V by 1 base and J by 6 bases, and 4 bases separated the two germline ends. Germline CDR1 is DFQATT and CDR2 is SNEGSKA (reference sequence). The CDR3 contains 11 residues. The CDR3 sequence: CSARVFNEQFF. The CDR3 nucleotides are TGCAGTGCTAGAGTTTTCAATGAGCAGTTCTTC.